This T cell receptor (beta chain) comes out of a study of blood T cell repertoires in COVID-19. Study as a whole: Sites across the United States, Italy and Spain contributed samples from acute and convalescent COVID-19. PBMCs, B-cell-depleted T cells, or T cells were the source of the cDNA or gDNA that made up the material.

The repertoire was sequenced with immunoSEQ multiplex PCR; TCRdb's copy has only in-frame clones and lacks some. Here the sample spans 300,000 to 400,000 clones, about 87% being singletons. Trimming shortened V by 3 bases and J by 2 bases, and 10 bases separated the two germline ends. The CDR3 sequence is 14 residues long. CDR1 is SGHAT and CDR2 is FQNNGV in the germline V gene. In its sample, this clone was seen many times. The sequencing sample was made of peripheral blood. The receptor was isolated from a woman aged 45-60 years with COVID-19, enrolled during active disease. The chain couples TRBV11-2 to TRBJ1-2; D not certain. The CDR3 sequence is CASSFMRGNYGYTF. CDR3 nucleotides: TGTGCCAGCAGCTTTATGCGAGGGAACTATGGCTACACCTTC.